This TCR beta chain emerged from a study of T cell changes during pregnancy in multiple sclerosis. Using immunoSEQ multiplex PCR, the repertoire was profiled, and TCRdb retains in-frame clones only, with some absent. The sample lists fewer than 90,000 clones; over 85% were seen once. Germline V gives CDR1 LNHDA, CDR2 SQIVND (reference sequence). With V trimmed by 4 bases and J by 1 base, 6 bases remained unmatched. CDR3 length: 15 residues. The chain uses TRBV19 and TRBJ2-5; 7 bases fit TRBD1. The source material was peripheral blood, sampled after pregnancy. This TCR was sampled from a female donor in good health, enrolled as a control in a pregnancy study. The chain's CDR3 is CASSSSGTAQETQYF. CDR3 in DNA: TGTGCCAGTAGTAGCTCCGGGACAGCCCAAGAGACCCAGTACTTC.